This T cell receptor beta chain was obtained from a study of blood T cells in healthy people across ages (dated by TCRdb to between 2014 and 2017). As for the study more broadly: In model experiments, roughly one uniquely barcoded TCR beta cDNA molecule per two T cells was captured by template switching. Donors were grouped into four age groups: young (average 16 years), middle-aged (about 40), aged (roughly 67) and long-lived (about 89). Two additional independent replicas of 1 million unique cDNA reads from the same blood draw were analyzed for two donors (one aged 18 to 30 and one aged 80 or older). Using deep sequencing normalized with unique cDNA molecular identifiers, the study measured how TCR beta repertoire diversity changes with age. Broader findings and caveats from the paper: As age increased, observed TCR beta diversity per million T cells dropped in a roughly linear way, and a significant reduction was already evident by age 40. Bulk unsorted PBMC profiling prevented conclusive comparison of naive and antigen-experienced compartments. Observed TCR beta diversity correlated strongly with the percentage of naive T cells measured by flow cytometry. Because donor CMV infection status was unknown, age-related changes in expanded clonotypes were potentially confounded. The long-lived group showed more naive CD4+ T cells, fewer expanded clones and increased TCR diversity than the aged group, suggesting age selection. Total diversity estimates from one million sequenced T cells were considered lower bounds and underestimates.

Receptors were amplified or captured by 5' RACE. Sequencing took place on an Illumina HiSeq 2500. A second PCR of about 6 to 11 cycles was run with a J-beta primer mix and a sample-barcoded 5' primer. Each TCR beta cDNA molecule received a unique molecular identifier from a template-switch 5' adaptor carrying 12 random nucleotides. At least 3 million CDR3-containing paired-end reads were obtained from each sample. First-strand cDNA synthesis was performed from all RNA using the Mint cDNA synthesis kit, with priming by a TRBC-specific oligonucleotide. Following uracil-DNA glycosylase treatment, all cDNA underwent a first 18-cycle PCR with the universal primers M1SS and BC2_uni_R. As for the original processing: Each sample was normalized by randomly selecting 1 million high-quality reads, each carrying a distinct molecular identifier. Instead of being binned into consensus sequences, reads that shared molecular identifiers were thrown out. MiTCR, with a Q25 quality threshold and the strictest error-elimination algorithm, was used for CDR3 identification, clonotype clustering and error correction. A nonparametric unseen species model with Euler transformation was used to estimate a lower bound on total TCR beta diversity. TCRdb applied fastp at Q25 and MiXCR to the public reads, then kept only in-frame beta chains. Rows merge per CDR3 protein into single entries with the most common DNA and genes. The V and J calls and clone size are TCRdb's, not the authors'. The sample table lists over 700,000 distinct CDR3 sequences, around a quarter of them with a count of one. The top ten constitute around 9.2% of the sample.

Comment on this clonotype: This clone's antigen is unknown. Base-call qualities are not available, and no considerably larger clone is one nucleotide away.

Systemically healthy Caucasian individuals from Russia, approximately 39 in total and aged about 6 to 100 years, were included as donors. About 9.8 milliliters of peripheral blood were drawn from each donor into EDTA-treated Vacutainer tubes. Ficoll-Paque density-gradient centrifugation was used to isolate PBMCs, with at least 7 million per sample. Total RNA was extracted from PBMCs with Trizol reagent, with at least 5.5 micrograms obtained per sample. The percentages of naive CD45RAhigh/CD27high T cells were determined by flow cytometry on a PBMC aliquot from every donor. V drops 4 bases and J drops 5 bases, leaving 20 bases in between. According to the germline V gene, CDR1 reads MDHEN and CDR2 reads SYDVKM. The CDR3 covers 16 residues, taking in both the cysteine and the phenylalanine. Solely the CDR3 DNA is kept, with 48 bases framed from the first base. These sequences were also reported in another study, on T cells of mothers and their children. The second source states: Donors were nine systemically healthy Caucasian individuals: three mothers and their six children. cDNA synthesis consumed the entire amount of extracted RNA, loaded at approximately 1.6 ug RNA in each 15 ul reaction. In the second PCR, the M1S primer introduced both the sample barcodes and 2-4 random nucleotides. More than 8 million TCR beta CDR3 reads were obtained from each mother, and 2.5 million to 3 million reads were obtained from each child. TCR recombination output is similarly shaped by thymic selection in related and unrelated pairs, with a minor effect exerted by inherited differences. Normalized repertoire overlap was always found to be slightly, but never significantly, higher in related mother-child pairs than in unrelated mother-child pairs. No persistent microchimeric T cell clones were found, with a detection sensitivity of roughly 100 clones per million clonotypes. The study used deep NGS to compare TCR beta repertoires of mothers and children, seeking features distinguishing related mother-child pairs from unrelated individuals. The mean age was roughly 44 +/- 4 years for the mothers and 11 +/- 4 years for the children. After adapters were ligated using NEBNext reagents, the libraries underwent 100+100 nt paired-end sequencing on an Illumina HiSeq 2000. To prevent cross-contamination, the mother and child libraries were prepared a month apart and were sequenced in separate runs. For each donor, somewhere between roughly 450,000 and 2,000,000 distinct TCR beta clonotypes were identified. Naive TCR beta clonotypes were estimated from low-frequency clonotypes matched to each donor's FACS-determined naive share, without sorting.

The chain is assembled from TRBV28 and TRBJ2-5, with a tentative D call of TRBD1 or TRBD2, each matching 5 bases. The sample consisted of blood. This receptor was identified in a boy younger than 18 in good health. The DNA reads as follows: TGTGCCAGCAGTTCGCGGCCCATGGGGCGCGGGGAGACCCAGTACTTC. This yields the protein CASSSRPMGRGETQYF. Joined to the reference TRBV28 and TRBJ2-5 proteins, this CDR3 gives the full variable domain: DVKVTQSSRYLVKRTGEKVFLECVQDMDHENMFWYRQDPGLGLRLIYFSYDVKMKEKGDIPEGYSVSREKKERFSLILESASTNQTSMYLCASSSRPMGRGETQYFGPGTRLLVL.